This TCR beta chain is from a study of immune heterogeneity within non-small cell lung tumors. Study results and caveats: Identical dominant CDR3 beta clonotypes spanned tumor sites within a patient, beside site-unique high-frequency clones. Each patient largely had their own distinct set of high-frequency T-cell receptor beta clonotypes.

Amplifying TCR beta CDR3 involved multiplex PCR carried out with 32 V and 13 J primers. TCRdb reanalysed the multiplex PCR reads using MiXCR and keeps one entry per CDR3 protein. The table shows just over 15,000 distinct CDR3 sequences, with over 25% occurring only once. The CDR3 runs to 14 residues. Trimming removed 2 bases from V and 3 bases from J, with 10 bases in between. CDR1 and CDR2 (germline): SGHNT, YYREEE (reference sequence). Genomic DNA extracted from bulk tumor tissue served as template. A total of 450 to 700 ng was used per sample. Several biopsies were spaced far apart within each primary tumor and obtained as surgery took place. It was patients with untreated, newly diagnosed non-small cell lung cancer who underwent curative surgery. Regarding this clonotype: The antigen remains undetermined.

This TCR was recovered from a man aged 35 to 55 with non-small cell lung cancer. Specimen: lung tumor tissue. The chain joins TRBV5-4 to TRBJ2-3, with D perhaps TRBD2 (6 bases). CDR3 sequence: CASSFSAGTDTQYF. The DNA of the CDR3 is TGTGCCAGCAGCTTCTCGGCGGGGACAGATACGCAGTATTTT.